One sample yielded the 10 T cell receptor beta chains listed below, sequenced in a study of blood T cell repertoires in COVID-19. Sequencing used immunoSEQ multiplex PCR; TCRdb keeps in-frame clones, though not all of them. The sample includes 150,000 to 200,000 clones, around 88% of them seen just once. Sequencing input: peripheral blood. The receptors were gathered from a woman younger than 45 with acute or convalescent COVID-19.

V gene TRBV28 combines with J gene TRBJ2-7; D not resolved. The CDR3 extends over 13 amino acids. The germline gives CDR1 MDHEN, CDR2 SYDVKM. V lost 6 bases and J 3 bases, leaving 12 bases between the germline ends. This chain's CDR3 is CASSPIHNYEQYF. CDR3 sequence (DNA): TGTGCCAGCAGCCCCATCCACAACTACGAGCAGTACTTC. The full variable domain, in which reference TRBV28 and TRBJ2-7 provide the parts outside the CDR3, is DVKVTQSSRYLVKRTGEKVFLECVQDMDHENMFWYRQDPGLGLRLIYFSYDVKMKEKGDIPEGYSVSREKKERFSLILESASTNQTSMYLCASSPIHNYEQYFGPGTRLTVT.

By proportion, this clone is medium-sized (0.01 to 0.1%). This rearrangement joins TRBV19 to TRBJ2-6, with no clear D. The CDR3 totals 17 residues. V lost 4 bases to trimming and J lost 4 bases, with 17 bases between them. The germline gives CDR1 LNHDA, CDR2 SQIVND (reference sequence). CDR3 DNA: TGTGCCAGTAGTACCCCTGACCCTGTGGAGGGGGCCAACGTCCTGACTTTC. This translates into CASSTPDPVEGANVLTF. Full variable domain (outside the CDR3, taken from reference TRBV19 and TRBJ2-6): DGGITQSPKYLFRKEGQNVTLSCEQNLNHDAMYWYRQDPGQGLRLIYYSQIVNDFQKGDIAEGYSVSREKKESFPLTVTSAQKNPTAFYLCASSTPDPVEGANVLTFGAGSRLTVL.

The V and J genes are TRBV18 and TRBJ2-7; D possibly corresponds to TRBD1 (5 bases). This CDR3 has 13 amino acids. Germline loops: CDR1 KGHSH, CDR2 LQKENI. V was shortened by 3 bases and J by 2 bases, with 8 bases between the two germline ends. The chain's CDR3 is CASSPTETYEQYF. The DNA of the CDR3 is TGTGCCAGCTCACCGACAGAGACCTACGAGCAGTACTTC.

This chain joins TRBV4-1 and TRBJ2-2, with D perhaps TRBD2 (6 bases). V was clipped by 2 bases and J by 5 bases, with 15 bases between them. The CDR3 consists of 16 residues. Germline V gene sequence: CDR1 MGHRA, CDR2 YSYEKL. CDR3 in amino acids: CASSQFGGDRTGELFF. CDR3 DNA: TGCGCCAGCAGCCAATTCGGGGGAGATAGGACCGGGGAGCTGTTTTTT.

The chain has TRBV28 and TRBJ2-6; weak D call: TRBD2 (5 bases). Germline CDR1 is MDHEN and CDR2 is SYDVKM. Between the trimmed V and J ends, which lost 10 bases and 2 bases, there was a span of 9 bases. This CDR3 spans 13 amino acids. In DNA, the CDR3 is TGTGCCACAAGGGAGACTGGGGCCAACGTCCTGACTTTC. It specifies CATRETGANVLTF.

This sequence joins TRBV7-2 and TRBJ1-1; D uncertain. Germline V gene data show CDR1 as SGHTA and CDR2 as FQGNSA. V was trimmed by 5 bases and J by 11 bases, leaving 24 bases between them. The CDR3 consists of 15 residues. This chain's CDR3 is CASSRSVFGLGEAFF. The DNA for the CDR3 is TGTGCCAGCAGCCGGTCCGTATTTGGACTCGGGGAGGCTTTCTTT.

This chain links TRBV9 with TRBJ1-6, with TRBD1 matching 8 bases. The CDR3 runs to 13 residues. V gave up 3 bases and J gave up 13 bases; unmatched junction bases: 6. The germline V gene has CDR1 SGDLS and CDR2 YYNGEE. CDR3 nucleotides: TGTGCCAGCAGCGCAGGGGGCGATCCCCCCCTCCACTTT. Translated, it gives CASSAGGDPPLHF.

This rearrangement joins TRBV28 to TRBJ1-4, with no clear D. The CDR3 runs 13 residues. V was trimmed by 2 bases and J by 8 bases, leaving 9 bases between them. Germline CDR1 MDHEN, CDR2 SYDVKM. In DNA form, the CDR3 reads TGTGCCAGCAGTTTACTATCTCGCGAAAAACTGTTTTTT. Its translation is CASSLLSREKLFF.

The chain has TRBV12-3 or TRBV12-4 and TRBJ2-2; no clear D. The V and J ends lost 6 bases and 3 bases respectively, with 5 bases between them. CDR3 size: 12 residues. CDR3 residues: CASRFDTGELFF. CDR3 DNA sequence: TGTGCCAGCAGATTCGACACCGGGGAGCTGTTTTTT.

V usage is TRBV5-1 and J usage is TRBJ1-2; D might be TRBD1 (5 bases). Germline CDR1 SGHRS, CDR2 YFSETQ. The V end lost 0 bases, the J end lost 2 bases, and 17 bases lay between the germline ends. The CDR3 consists of 17 residues. This chain's CDR3 is CASSLARDFESNYGYTF. The CDR3 coding sequence is TGCGCCAGCAGCTTGGCCAGGGACTTCGAGTCGAACTATGGCTACACCTTC.